The TCR beta chain described here comes from a study of breast tumors, draining lymph nodes, adjacent tissues. This clonotype was found many times. Samples came from axillary lymph nodes draining the breast cancer. TCRdb re-called the multiplex PCR reads through MiXCR, storing one row per CDR3 protein. The data hold around 120,000 distinct CDR3 sequences, with 15% to 20% observed a single time. The CDR3 extends over 15 amino acids. Germline V CDR1 and CDR2: LGHDT, YNNKEL (reference sequence). V was clipped by 5 bases and J by 4 bases; unmatched bases: 9. Sequencing was carried out using axillary lymph node tissue. The gene calls are TRBV3-1 and TRBJ1-2, with 8 bases that match TRBD1. The receptor was derived from a female donor with breast cancer. Some clones in this sample may be carry-over from other donors' samples. The CDR3 DNA is TGTGCCAGCAGCTTTAAGGACAGGGACGGCTATGGCTACACCTTC. Translated, it gives CASSFKDRDGYGYTF.